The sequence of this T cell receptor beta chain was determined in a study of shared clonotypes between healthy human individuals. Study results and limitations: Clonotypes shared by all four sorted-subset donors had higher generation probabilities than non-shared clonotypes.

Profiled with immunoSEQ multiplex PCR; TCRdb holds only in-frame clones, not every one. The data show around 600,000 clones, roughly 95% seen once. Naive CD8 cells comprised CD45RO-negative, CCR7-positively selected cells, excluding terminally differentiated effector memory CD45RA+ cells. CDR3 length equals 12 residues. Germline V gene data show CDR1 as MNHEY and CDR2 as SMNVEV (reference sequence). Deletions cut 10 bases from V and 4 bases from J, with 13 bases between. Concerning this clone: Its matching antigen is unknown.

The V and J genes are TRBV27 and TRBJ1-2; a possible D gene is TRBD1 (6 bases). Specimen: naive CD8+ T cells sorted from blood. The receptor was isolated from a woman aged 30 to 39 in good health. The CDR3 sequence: CATLIGGYGYTF. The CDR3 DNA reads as TGTGCCACCCTGATAGGGGGCTATGGCTACACCTTC.